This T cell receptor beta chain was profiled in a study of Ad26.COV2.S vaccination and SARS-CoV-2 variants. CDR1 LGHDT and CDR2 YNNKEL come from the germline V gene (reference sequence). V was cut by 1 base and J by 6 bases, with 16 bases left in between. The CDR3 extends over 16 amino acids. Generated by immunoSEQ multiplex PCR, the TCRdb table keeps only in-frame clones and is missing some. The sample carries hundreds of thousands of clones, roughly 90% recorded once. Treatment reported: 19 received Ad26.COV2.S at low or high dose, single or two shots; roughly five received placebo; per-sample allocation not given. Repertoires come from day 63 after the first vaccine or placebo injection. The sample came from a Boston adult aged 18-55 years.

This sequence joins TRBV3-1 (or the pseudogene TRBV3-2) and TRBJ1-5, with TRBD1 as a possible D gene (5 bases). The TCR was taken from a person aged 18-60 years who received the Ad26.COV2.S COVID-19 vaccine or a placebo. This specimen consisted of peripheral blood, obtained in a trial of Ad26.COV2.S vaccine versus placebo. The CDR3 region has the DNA TGTGCCAGCAGCCAAGGCCGACAGACGGTTACTCAGCCCCAGCATTTT. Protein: CASSQGRQTVTQPQHF.